This T cell receptor beta chain was retrieved from a study of T cell repertoires in cytomegalovirus infection. Study findings and constraints: Identification of carriers of CMV plus the relevant HLA was achieved through cumulative public TCR beta family frequency. Clonotype analysis showed dominance of the ex vivo response by HLA-C-restricted CMV-specific TCR beta clonotypes.

One entry per CDR3 protein results from TCRdb running MiXCR on the reads. The sample holds roughly 45,000 distinct CDR3 sequences; around 20% are singletons and the top ten take 18%. CDR1 is ENHRY and CDR2 is SYGVKD in the germline V gene. The CDR3 has 12 amino acids. The V end was cut by 2 bases, the J end by 8 bases, with 7 bases between. Remarks on this clonotype: The antigen is undetermined.

Source material: PBMCs, sequenced either directly or after in vitro stimulation (not recorded which). The chain couples TRBV10-3 to TRBJ2-1, with D uncertain. The receptor was derived from a human donor in good health (CMV status not recorded). Some clones in this sample may be carry-over from other donors' samples. The CDR3 bases are TGTGCCATCAGTGAGAGAGACGATGAGCAGTTCTTC. This encodes CAISERDDEQFF.